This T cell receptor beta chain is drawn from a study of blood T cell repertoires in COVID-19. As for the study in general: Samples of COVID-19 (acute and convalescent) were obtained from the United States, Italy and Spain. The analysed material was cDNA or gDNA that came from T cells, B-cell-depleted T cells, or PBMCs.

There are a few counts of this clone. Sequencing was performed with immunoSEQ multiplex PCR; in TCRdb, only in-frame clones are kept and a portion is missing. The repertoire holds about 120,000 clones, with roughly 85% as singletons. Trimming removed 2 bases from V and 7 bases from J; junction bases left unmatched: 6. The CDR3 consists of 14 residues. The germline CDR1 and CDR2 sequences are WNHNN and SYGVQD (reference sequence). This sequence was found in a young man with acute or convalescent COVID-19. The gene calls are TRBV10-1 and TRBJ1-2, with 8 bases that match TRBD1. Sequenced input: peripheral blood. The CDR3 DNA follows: TGCGCCAGCAGTGAGGAGGCAGGGGGCGCTGGCTACACCTTC. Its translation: CASSEEAGGAGYTF.